The T cell receptor beta chain under discussion was sequenced for a study of cytomegalovirus exposure and HLA in healthy donors. Study findings and constraints: The authors enumerated 164 TCR beta chains as linked to cytomegalovirus. A prior analysis recorded that most TCR beta V segments were productive about 87% or about 30% of the time. For TCR beta chains, V- and J-gene trimming was later linked to a missense DCLRE1C variant.

Concerning this clone: The antigen is undetermined. The junction departs from the called germline gene at one end, perhaps through a read error.

Amplification used 60 Vbeta primers and 13 Jbeta primers. The repertoire was sequenced with immunoSEQ multiplex PCR; TCRdb's copy has only in-frame clones and lacks some. This sample has fewer than 150,000 clones, with 77% found just once. This CDR3 has 15 amino acids. CDR1 is SSHAT and CDR2 is FNYEAQ in the germline V gene (reference sequence). This TCR was recovered from a woman in her 50s in good health and CMV-seronegative. The genes are TRBV7-7 and TRBJ2-1; TRBD2 agrees at 9 bases. Sequencing was done on a sample of PBMCs. The CDR3 bases are TGTGCTAGCAGCTTAGCTGCGGGGGGGTCGGATGAGCAGTTCTTC. Protein: CASSLAAGGSDEQFF. Full variable domain (missing parts from reference TRBV7-7 and TRBJ2-1): GAGVSQSPRYKVTKRGQDVTLRCDPISSHATLYWYQQALGQGPEFLTYFNYEAQPDKSGLPSDRFSAERPEGSISTLTIQRTEQRDSAMYRCASSLAAGGSDEQFFGPGTRLTVL.